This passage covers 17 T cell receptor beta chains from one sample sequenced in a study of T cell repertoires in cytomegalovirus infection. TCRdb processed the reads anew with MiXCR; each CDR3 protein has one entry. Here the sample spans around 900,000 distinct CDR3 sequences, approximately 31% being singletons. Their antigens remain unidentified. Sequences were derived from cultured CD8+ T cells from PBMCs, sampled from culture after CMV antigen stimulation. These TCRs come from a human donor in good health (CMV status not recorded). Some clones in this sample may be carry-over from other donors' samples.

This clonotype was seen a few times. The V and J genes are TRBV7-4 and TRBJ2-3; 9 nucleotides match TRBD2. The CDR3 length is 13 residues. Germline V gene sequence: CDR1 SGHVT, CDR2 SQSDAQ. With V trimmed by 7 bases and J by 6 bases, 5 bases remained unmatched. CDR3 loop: CASNGGGADTQYF. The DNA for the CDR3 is TGTGCCAGCAACGGCGGGGGGGCTGATACGCAGTATTTT.

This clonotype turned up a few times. The CDR3 here is CASSYSSGPGVNSPLHF. CDR3 DNA sequence: TGTGCCAGCAGTTACTCATCAGGCCCGGGCGTAAATTCACCCCTCCACTTT. The J gene is TRBJ1-6, the V gene TRBV6-5; D is unclear. The CDR3 is made up of 17 amino acids. Germline V CDR1 and CDR2: MNHEY, SVGAGI. V lost 0 bases and J 7 bases, leaving 16 bases between the germline ends.

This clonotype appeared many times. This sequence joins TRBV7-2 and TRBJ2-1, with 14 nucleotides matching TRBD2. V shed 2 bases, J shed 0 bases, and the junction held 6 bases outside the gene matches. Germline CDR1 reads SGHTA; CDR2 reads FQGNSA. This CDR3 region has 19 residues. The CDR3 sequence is CASSLLGLAGANSYNEQFF. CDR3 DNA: TGTGCCAGCAGCTTATTGGGACTAGCGGGGGCCAACTCCTACAATGAGCAGTTCTTC.

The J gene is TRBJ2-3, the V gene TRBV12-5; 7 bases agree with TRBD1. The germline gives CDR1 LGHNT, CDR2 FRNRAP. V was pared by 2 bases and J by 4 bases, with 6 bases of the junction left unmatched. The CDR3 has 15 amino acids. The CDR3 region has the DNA TGTGCTAGTGGTTTGCCGCAACAGGGGCCAGATACGCAGTATTTT. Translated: CASGLPQQGPDTQYF.

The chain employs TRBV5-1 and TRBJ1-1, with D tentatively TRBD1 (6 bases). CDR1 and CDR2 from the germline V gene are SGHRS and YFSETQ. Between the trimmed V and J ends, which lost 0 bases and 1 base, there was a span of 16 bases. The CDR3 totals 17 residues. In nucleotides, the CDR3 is TGCGCCAGCAGCTTGGTTCCGGGACACGATGCGAACACTGAAGCTTTCTTT. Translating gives CASSLVPGHDANTEAFF.

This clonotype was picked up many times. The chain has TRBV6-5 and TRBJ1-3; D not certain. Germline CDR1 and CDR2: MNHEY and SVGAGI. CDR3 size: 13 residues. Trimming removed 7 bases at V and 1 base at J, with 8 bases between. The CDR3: CASTEVSGNTIYF. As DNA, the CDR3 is TGTGCCAGCACCGAGGTATCTGGAAACACCATATATTTT.

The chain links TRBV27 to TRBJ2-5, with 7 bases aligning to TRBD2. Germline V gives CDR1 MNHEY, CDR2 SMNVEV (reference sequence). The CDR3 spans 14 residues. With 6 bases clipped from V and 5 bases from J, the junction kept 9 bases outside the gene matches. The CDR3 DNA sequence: TGTGCCAGCAGACCCCTAGGGCGGGAGGAGACCCAGTACTTC. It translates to CASRPLGREETQYF.

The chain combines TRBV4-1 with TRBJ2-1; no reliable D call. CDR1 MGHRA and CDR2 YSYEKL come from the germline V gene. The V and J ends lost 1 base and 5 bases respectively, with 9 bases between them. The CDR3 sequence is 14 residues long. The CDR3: CASSQAAIDNEQFF. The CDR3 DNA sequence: TGCGCCAGCAGCCAAGCGGCGATTGACAATGAGCAGTTCTTC.

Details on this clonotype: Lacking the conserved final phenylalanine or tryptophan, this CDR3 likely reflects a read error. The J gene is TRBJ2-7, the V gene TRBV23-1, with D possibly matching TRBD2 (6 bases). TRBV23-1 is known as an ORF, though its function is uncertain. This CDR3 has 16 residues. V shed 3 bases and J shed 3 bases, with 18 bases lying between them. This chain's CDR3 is CASSHGGDRNYYEQYS. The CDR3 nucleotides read TGCGCCAGCAGTCACGGGGGAGACCGTAATTACTACGAGCAGTACTCC.

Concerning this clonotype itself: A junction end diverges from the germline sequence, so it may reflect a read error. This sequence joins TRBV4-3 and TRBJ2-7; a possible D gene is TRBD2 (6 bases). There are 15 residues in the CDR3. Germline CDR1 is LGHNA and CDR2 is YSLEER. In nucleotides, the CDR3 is TGCGCCAACAGCCAAGATGGGACTTTAACCTACGAGCAGTACTTC. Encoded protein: CANSQDGTLTYEQYF.

In DNA, the CDR3 is TGTGCCGTCGTGGGGCCGCCCCTCGGAGGCGATACGCAGTATTTT. Amino acids: CAVVGPPLGGDTQYF. The rearrangement links TRBV6-6 to TRBJ2-3; D might be TRBD1 or TRBD2, each matching 5 bases. Germline assignment: CDR1 MNHNY and CDR2 SVGAGI (reference sequence). This CDR3 is built from 15 residues. V was pared by 11 bases and J by 6 bases, with 24 bases between.

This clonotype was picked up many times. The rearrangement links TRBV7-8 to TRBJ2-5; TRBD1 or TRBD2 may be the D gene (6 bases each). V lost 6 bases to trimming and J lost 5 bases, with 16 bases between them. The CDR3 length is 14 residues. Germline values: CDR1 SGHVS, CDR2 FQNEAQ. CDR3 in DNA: TGTGCCAGCAGAACAGGGTCGGAGGGGGAGACCCAGTACTTC. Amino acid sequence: CASRTGSEGETQYF.

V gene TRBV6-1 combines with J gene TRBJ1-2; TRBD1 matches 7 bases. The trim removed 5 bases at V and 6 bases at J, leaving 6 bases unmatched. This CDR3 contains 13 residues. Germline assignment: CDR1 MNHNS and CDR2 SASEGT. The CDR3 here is CASSYTTGDGYTF. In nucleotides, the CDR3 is TGTGCCAGCAGTTACACCACAGGGGATGGCTACACCTTC.

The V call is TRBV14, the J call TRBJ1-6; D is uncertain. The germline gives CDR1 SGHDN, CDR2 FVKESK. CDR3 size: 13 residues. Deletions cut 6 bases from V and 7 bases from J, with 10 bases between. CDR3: CASRADDNSPLHF. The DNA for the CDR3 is TGTGCCAGCAGGGCAGACGACAATTCACCCCTCCACTTT.

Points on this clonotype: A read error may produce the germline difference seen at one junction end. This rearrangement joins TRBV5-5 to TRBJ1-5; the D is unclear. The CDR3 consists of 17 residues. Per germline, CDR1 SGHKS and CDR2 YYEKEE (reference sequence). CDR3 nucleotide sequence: TGTGTCAGCAGCTTGGTGGCCAGACCTCTTAGCAATCAGCCCCAGCATTTT. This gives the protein CVSSLVARPLSNQPQHF. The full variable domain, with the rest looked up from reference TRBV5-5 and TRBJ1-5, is DAGVTQSPTHLIKTRGQQVTLRCSPISGHKSVSWYQQVLGQGPQFIFQYYEKEERGRGNFPDRFSARQFPNYSSELNVNALLLGDSALYLCVSSLVARPLSNQPQHFGDGTRLSIL.

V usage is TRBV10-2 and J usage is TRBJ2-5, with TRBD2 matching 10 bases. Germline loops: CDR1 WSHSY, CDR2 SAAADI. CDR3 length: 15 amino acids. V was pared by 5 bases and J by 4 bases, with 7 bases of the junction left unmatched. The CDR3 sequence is CASSNSGGSLETQYF. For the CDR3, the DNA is TGCGCCAGCAGTAATAGCGGGGGGAGTCTAGAGACCCAGTACTTC.

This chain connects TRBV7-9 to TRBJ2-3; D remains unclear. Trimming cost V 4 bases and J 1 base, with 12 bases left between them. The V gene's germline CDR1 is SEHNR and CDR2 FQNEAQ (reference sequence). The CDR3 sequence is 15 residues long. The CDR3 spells CASSSDTGRTDTQYF. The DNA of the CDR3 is TGTGCCAGCAGCTCGGATACGGGTCGCACAGATACGCAGTATTTT.